This T cell receptor beta chain was sequenced for a study of cytomegalovirus exposure and HLA in healthy donors. For the study at large: The study's early data release held about 85 million unique TCRs from HLA-typed donors. Researchers found that roughly 77% of over 350 genotyped donors fell within the Caucasian-associated ancestry cluster. Study-wide results and limits: Reports credit the classifier with highly specific, highly sensitive diagnosis of cytomegalovirus status. In the analysis, some V segments, TRBV6-2 and TRBV6-3 included, were excluded as indistinguishable.

To note about this clone: Its antigen remains unidentified.

Germline CDR1 LGHNA, CDR2 YSLEER. This CDR3 has 19 residues. Trimming took 1 base from V and 1 from J, leaving 20 bases between them. In the PCR, 60 Vbeta and 13 Jbeta primers were used. Measured with immunoSEQ multiplex PCR; TCRdb has only the in-frame clones, and not every one. The top ten hold around 5.9% of the sample, which has approximately 200,000 clones, 65% to 85% seen once. The chain is built from TRBV4-3 and TRBJ1-3, with D perhaps TRBD1 (6 bases). The source material was PBMCs. This receptor was taken from a woman in her 30s in good health and CMV-seropositive. The CDR3 DNA sequence: TGCGCCAGCAGCCAAGTTTCCCACAGGGAGTCACCTTCTGGAAACACCATATATTTT. Translating gives CASSQVSHRESPSGNTIYF.